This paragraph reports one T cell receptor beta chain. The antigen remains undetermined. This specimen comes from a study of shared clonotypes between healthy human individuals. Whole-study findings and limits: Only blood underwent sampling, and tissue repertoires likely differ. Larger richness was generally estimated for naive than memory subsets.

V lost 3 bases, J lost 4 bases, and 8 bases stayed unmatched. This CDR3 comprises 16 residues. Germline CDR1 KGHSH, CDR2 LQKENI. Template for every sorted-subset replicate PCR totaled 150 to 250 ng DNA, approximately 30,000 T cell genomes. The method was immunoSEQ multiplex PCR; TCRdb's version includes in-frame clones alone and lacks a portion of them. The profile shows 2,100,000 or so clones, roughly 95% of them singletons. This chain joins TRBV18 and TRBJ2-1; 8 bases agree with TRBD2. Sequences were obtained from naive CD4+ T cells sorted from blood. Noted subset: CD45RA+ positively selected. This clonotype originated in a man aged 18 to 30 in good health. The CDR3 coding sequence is TGTGCCAGCTCACCGGGACTAGAGGGTTTTTACAATGAGCAGTTCTTC. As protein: CASSPGLEGFYNEQFF.